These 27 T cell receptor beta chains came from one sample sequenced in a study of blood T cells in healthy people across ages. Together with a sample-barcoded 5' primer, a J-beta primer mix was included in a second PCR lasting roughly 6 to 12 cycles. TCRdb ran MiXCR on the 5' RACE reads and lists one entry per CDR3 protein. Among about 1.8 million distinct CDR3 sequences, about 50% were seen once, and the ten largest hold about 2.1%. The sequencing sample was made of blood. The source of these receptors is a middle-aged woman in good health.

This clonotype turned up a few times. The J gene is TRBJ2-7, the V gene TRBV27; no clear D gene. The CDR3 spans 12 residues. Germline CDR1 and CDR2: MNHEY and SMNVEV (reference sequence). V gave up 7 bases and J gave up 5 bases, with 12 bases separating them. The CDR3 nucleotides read TGTGCCAGCATATCCCCTTACCACGAGCAGTACTTC. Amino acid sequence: CASISPYHEQYF.

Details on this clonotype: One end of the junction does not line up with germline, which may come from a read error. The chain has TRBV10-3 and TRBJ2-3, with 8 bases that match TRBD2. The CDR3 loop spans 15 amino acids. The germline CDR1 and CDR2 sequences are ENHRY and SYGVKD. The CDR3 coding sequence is TGTGCCATCGCTCTAGCGGGTACTAGCACAGATACGCGGTATTTT. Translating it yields CAIALAGTSTDTRYF.

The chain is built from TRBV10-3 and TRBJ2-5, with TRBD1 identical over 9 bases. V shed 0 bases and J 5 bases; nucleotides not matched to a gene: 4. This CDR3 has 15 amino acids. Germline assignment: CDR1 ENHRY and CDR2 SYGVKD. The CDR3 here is CAISESGTGFETQYF. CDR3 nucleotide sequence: TGTGCCATCAGTGAGTCCGGGACAGGGTTTGAGACCCAGTACTTC.

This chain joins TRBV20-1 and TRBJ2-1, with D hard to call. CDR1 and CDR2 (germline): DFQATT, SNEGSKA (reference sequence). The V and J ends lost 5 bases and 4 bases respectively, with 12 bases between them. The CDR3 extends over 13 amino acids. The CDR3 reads CSAATLEYNEQFF. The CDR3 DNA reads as TGCAGTGCTGCAACTTTGGAGTACAATGAGCAGTTCTTC.

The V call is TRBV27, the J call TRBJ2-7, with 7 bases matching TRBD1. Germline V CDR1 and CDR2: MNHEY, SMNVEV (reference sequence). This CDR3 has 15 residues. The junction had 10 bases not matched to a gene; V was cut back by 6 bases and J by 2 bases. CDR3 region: CASSRMDRQPYEQYF. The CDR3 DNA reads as TGTGCCAGCAGCCGGATGGACAGGCAGCCCTACGAGCAGTACTTC.

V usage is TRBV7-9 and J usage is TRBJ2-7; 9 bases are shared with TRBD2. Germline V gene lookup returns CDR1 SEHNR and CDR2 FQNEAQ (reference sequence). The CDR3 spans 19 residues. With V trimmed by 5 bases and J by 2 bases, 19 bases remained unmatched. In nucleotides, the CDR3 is TGTGCCAGCAGCCCGCCCCCGGGACTAGCCGGGGGCAAGACCTACGAGCAGTACTTC. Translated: CASSPPPGLAGGKTYEQYF.

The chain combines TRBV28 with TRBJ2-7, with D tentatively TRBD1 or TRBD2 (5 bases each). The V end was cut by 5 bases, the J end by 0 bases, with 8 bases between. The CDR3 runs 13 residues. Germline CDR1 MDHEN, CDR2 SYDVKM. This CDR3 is CASSGDASYEQYF. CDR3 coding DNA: TGTGCCAGCAGTGGGGACGCCTCCTACGAGCAGTACTTC.

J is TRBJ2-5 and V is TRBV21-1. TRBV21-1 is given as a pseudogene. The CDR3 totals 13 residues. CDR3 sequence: CASSRGSVREQYF. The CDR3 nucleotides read TGTGCCAGCAGCAGAGGGTCGGTGAGAGAGCAGTACTTC.

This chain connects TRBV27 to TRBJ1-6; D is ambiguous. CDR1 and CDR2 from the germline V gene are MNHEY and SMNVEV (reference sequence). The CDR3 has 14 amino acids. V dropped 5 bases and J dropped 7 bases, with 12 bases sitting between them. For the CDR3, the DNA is TGTGCCAGCAGTAATCCGGGAAGGAATTCACCCCTCCACTTT. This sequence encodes CASSNPGRNSPLHF.

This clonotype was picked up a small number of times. The CDR3: CASSFISGTSKGYNEQFF. The CDR3 nucleotides read TGTGCCAGCAGCTTCATATCCGGGACTAGCAAAGGTTACAATGAGCAGTTCTTC. V and J are TRBV7-8 and TRBJ2-1, with TRBD2 identical over 9 bases. This CDR3 has 18 residues. Trimming at V came to 3 bases and at J to 4 bases, leaving 13 bases not matched to a gene. Germline lookup yields CDR1 SGHVS and CDR2 FQNEAQ.

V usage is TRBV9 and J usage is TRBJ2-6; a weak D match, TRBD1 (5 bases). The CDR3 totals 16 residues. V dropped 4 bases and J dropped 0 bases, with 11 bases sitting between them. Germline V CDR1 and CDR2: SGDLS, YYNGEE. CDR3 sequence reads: CASSTQVSSGANVLTF. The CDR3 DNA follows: TGTGCCAGCAGCACACAGGTTAGCTCTGGGGCCAACGTCCTGACTTTC.

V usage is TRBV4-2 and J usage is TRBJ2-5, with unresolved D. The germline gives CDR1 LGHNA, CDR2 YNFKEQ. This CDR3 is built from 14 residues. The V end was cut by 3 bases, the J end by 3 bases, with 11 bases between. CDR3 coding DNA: TGTGCCAGCAGCCAGGCGACTCTCAAAGAGACCCAGTACTTC. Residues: CASSQATLKETQYF.

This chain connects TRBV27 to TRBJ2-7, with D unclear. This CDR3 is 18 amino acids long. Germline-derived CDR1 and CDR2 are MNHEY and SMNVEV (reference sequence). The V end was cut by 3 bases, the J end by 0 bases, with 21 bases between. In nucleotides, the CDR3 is TGTGCCAGCAGTTTCCAGCGTGGGCGCCCCCCTTACTCCTACGAGCAGTACTTC. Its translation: CASSFQRGRPPYSYEQYF.

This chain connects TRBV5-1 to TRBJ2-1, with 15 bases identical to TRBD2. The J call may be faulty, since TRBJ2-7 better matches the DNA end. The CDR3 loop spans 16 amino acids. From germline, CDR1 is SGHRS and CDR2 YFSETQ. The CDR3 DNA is TGCGCCAGCAGCTCCGGACTAGCGGGGGGGTGGGATGAGCAGTACTTC. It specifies CASSSGLAGGWDEQYF.

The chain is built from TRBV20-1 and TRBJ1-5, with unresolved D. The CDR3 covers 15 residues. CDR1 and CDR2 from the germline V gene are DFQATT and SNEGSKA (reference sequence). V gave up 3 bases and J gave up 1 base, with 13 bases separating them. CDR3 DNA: TGCAGTGCTAGTTCTGCCCCCGACAGCAATCAGCCCCAGCATTTT. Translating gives CSASSAPDSNQPQHF.

CDR3 DNA sequence: TGTGCCGCGGAGGGACCGCAAAACTATGGCTACACCTTC. Translation gives CAAEGPQNYGYTF. The chain combines TRBV6-2 or TRBV6-3 with TRBJ1-2, with D perhaps TRBD1 (5 bases). From germline, CDR1 is MNHEY and CDR2 SVGEGT. The CDR3 is 13 amino acids. Deletions cut 11 bases from V and 2 bases from J, with 15 bases between.

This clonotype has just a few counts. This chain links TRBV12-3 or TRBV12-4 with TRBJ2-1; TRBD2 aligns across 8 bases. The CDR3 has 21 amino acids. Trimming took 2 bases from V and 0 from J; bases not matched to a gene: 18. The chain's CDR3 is CASSLSGRLAGLTSSYNEQFF. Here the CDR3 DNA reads TGTGCCAGCAGTTTATCAGGGCGGCTAGCGGGTCTGACGAGCTCCTACAATGAGCAGTTCTTC.

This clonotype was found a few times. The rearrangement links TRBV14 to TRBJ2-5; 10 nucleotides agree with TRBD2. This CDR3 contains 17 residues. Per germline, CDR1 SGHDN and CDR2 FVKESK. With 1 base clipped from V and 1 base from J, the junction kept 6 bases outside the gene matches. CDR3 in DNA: TGTGCCAGCAGCCAAGGGTGGCTAGCGGGGGCCCAAGAGACCCAGTACTTC. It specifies CASSQGWLAGAQETQYF.

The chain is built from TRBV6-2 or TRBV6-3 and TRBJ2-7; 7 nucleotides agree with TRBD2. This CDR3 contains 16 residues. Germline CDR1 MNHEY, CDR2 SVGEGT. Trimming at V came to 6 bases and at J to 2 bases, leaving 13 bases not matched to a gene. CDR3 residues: CASSPRRAGVTYEQYF. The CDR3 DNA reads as TGTGCCAGCAGCCCACGGAGGGCGGGGGTGACCTACGAGCAGTACTTC.

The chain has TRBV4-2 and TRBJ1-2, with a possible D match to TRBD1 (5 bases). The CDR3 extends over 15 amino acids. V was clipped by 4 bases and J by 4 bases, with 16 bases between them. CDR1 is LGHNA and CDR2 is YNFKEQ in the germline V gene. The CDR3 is CASSRGTLGSYGYTF. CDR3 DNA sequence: TGTGCCAGCAGCCGAGGGACTCTCGGGAGCTATGGCTACACCTTC.

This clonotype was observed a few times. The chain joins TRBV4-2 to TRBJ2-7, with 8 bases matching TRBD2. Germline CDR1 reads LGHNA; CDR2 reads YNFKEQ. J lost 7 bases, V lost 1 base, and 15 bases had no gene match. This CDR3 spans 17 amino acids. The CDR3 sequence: CASSQVDGGAINNEQYF. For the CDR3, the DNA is TGTGCCAGCAGCCAAGTCGACGGGGGGGCGATAAACAATGAGCAGTACTTC.

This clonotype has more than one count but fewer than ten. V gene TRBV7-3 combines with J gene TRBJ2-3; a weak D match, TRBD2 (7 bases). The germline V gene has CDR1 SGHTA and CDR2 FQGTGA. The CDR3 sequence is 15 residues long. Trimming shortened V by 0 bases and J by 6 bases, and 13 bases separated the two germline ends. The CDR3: CASSLTGGPVDTQYF. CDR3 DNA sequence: TGTGCCAGCAGCTTAACGGGGGGGCCAGTCGATACGCAGTATTTT. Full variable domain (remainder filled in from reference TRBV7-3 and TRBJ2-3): GAGVSQTPSNKVTEKGKYVELRCDPISGHTALYWYRQSLGQGPEFLIYFQGTGAADDSGLPNDRFFAVRPEGSVSTLKIQRTERGDSAVYLCASSLTGGPVDTQYFGPGTRLTVL.

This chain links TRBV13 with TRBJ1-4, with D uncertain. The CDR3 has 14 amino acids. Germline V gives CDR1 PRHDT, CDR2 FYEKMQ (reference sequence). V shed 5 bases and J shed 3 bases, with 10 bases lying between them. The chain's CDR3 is CASSGGMSNEKLFF. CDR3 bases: TGTGCCAGCAGCGGCGGGATGTCTAATGAAAAACTGTTTTTT.

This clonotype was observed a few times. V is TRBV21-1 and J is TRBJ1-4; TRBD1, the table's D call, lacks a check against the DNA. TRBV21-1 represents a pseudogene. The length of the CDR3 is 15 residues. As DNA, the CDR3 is TGTGCCAGCAGCTCGCCTTTCTCAGGGGACGAAAAACTGTTTTTT. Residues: CASSSPFSGDEKLFF.

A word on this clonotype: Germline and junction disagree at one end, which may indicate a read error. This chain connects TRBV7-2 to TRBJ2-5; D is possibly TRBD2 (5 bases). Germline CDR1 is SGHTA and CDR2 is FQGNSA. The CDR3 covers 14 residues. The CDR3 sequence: CAGSFGVYQETQYF. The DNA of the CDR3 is TGTGCCGGCAGCTTCGGGGTTTACCAAGAGACCCAGTACTTC. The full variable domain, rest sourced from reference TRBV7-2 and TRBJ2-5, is GAGVSQSPSNKVTEKGKDVELRCDPISGHTALYWYRQSLGQGLEFLIYFQGNSAPDKSGLPSDRFSAERTGGSVSTLTIQRTQQEDSAVYLCAGSFGVYQETQYFGPGTRLLVL.

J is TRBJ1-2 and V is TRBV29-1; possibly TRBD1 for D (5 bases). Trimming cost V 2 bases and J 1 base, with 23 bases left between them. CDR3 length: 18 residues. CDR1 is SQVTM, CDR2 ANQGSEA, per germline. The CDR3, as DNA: TGCAGCGTTGAAATGTCGTTGGGGCAAAGCGGGGTTAACTATGGCTACACCTTC. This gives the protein CSVEMSLGQSGVNYGYTF.

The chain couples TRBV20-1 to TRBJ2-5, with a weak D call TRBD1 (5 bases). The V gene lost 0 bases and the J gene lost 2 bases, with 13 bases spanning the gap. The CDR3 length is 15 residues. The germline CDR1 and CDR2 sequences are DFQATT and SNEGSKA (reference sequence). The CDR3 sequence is CSARDPPGQQETQYF. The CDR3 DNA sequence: TGCAGTGCTAGAGATCCCCCAGGGCAACAAGAGACCCAGTACTTC.